A selection of T cell receptor beta chains follows, all from one sample in a study of technical replicates of blood from a handful of donors. This table comes from immunoSEQ multiplex PCR, and its TCRdb copy is limited to in-frame clones, with some not included. Of some 74,000 clones in the sample, roughly 96% are singletons; the top ten hold roughly 0.24%. Sequenced material: T cells isolated from PBMCs. Receptors originate from a human donor in good health. Each CDR3 is given with its conserved first and last residue. The D gene is left open where the match is weak. Expanded clones get a size class; other rows say once, few or many, or leave the size out.

abundance	d_gene	v_gene	len	j_gene	CDR3aa	CDR3nt
few	-	TRBV25-1	14	TRBJ1-1	CASRMNPGNTEAFF	TGTGCCAGCCGAATGAACCCGGGGAACACTGAAGCTTTCTTT
-	TRBD2	TRBV7-8	15	TRBJ2-1	CASRKPGLADNEQFF	TGTGCCAGCAGGAAACCGGGACTAGCGGACAATGAGCAGTTCTTC
-	-	TRBV4-2	13	TRBJ2-7	CASSLENNYEQYF	TGTGCCAGCAGCCTTGAGAATAACTACGAGCAGTACTTC
-	-	TRBV5-1	14	TRBJ1-3	CASSLVQGGNTIYF	TGCGCCAGCAGCTTGGTGCAGGGGGGAAACACCATATATTTT
once	TRBD1	TRBV2	16	TRBJ2-1	CASSASRTGFDNEQFF	TGTGCCAGCAGTGCATCGAGGACAGGGTTTGACAATGAGCAGTTCTTC
-	-	TRBV29-1	11	TRBJ2-7	CSVARQYEQYF	TGCAGCGTGGCCCGCCAGTACGAGCAGTACTTC
-	TRBD1	TRBV9	15	TRBJ2-7	CASSVAGGPSYEQYF	TGTGCCAGCAGCGTTGCAGGGGGCCCCTCCTACGAGCAGTACTTC
-	-	TRBV21-1	13	TRBJ2-3	CASGCGRADTQYF	TGTGCCAGCGGCTGCGGGAGGGCAGATACGCAGTATTTT
-	-	TRBV19	13	TRBJ1-1	CASSIVSGTEAFF	TGTGCCAGTAGTATAGTCTCCGGGACTGAAGCTTTCTTT
-	TRBD1	TRBV19	15	TRBJ1-5	CASSTRDSFVQPQHF	TGTGCCAGTAGTACCCGGGACAGTTTTGTTCAGCCCCAGCATTTT
-	TRBD2	TRBV7-9	15	TRBJ2-7	CASSLVGRGGYEQYF	TGTGCCAGCAGCTTAGTGGGGCGGGGGGGCTACGAGCAGTACTTC
-	TRBD1	TRBV7-8	14	TRBJ1-5	CASSLGQGNQPQHF	TGTGCCAGCAGCCTGGGACAGGGGAATCAGCCCCAGCATTTT
-	-	TRBV6-1	12	TRBJ2-2	CASRGTTGELFF	TGTGCCAGCAGGGGGACTACCGGGGAGCTGTTTTTT
-	TRBD1	TRBV19	14	TRBJ1-2	CASSGTGAEMGYTF	TGTGCCAGTAGTGGTACAGGGGCTGAGATGGGCTACACCTTC
-	-	TRBV29-1	13	TRBJ1-4	CSATGPTNEKLFF	TGCAGCGCCACAGGGCCGACTAATGAAAAACTGTTTTTT
-	-	TRBV20-1	10	TRBJ2-5	CSAIIETQYF	TGCAGTGCTATAATAGAGACCCAGTACTTC
-	-	TRBV2	11	TRBJ2-3	CASNQESAQYF	TGTGCCAGCAATCAAGAGAGTGCGCAGTATTTT
-	TRBD1	TRBV28	15	TRBJ2-1	CASSLRGQGTKGQFF	TGTGCCAGCAGTTTACGAGGACAGGGCACGAAAGGGCAGTTCTTC
-	-	TRBV15	13	TRBJ1-5	CATSREGVQPQHF	TGTGCCACCAGCAGAGAAGGGGTTCAGCCCCAGCATTTT
-	-	TRBV28	16	TRBJ2-2	CASSSDGTLAGRELFF	TGTGCCAGCAGTTCCGATGGGACTCTGGCGGGGCGGGAGCTGTTTTTT
-	TRBD1	TRBV5-6	15	TRBJ1-5	CASSPRDRSNQPQHF	TGTGCCAGCAGCCCTCGGGACAGGTCGAATCAGCCCCAGCATTTT
-	-	TRBV10-3	18	TRBJ2-4	CAISEGGQPNLAKNIQYF	TGTGCCATCAGTGAGGGAGGACAGCCCAATTTAGCCAAAAACATTCAGTACTTC
once	TRBD1	TRBV15	15	TRBJ2-3	CATSKKRGPGDTQYF	TGTGCCACCAGCAAAAAGAGGGGGCCTGGGGATACGCAGTATTTT
-	TRBD1	TRBV29-1	14	TRBJ1-1	CSPWGTDANTEAFF	TGCAGCCCATGGGGGACAGACGCGAACACTGAAGCTTTCTTT
-	-	TRBV4-1	15	TRBJ1-1	CASSLSAAQGTEAFF	TGCGCCAGCAGCCTATCGGCAGCCCAGGGGACTGAAGCTTTCTTT
-	-	TRBV4-1	15	TRBJ1-2	CASSQTTGNSGGYTF	TGCGCCAGCAGCCAGACGACAGGAAACTCGGGAGGCTACACCTTC
-	TRBD2	TRBV6-6	16	TRBJ2-1	CASTPKRGGPGNEQFF	TGTGCCAGCACCCCAAAACGGGGGGGCCCCGGCAATGAGCAGTTCTTC
-	TRBD2	TRBV5-4	15	TRBJ2-3	CASSFTSGSSDTQYF	TGTGCCAGCAGCTTTACTAGCGGGAGTTCGGATACGCAGTATTTT
-	TRBD1	TRBV5-1	14	TRBJ1-4	CASSDTSGGEKLFF	TGCGCCAGCAGCGATACTTCAGGGGGTGAAAAACTGTTTTTT
-	-	TRBV11-3	15	TRBJ2-2	CASSLAGANTGELFF	TGTGCCAGCAGCTTAGCAGGGGCGAACACCGGGGAGCTGTTTTTT
-	TRBD1	TRBV10-2	15	TRBJ1-1	CASSEGDRGTTEAFF	TGCGCCAGCAGTGAGGGGGACAGGGGGACCACTGAAGCTTTCTTT
-	-	TRBV6-6	15	TRBJ1-4	CASRGWGSKNEKLFF	TGTGCCAGCAGAGGATGGGGCAGCAAAAATGAAAAACTGTTTTTT
-	-	TRBV7-9	17	TRBJ1-1	CASSPYGGSIRGTEAFF	TGTGCCAGCAGCCCTTACGGGGGGAGCATCCGAGGGACTGAAGCTTTCTTT
-	-	TRBV20-1	11	TRBJ2-7	CSAPRGYEQYF	TGCAGTGCACCTCGGGGGTACGAGCAGTACTTC
-	TRBD1	TRBV6-5	16	TRBJ2-7	CASSYKRGDRGYEQYF	TGTGCCAGCAGCTACAAACGGGGGGACAGGGGCTACGAGCAGTACTTC
-	-	TRBV20-1	11	TRBJ1-1	CSAYLNTEAFF	TGCAGTGCGTATTTGAACACTGAAGCTTTCTTT
once	-	TRBV10-1	17	TRBJ2-3	CASSGNSGAAYTDTQYF	TGCGCCAGCAGTGGGAATAGCGGCGCAGCCTACACAGATACGCAGTATTTT
-	-	TRBV6-5	14	TRBJ2-1	CASSLETSYNEQFF	TGTGCCAGCAGTTTAGAAACCTCCTACAATGAGCAGTTCTTC
-	-	TRBV4-2	13	TRBJ1-1	CASSQSGYTEAFF	TGTGCCAGCAGCCAATCGGGGTACACTGAAGCTTTCTTT
-	TRBD1	TRBV5-1	16	TRBJ2-5	CASSSGDRGKEETQYF	TGCGCCAGCAGCTCTGGGGACAGGGGAAAGGAAGAGACCCAGTACTTC
-	TRBD2	TRBV6-5	15	TRBJ2-3	CASSYSLAGTDTQYF	TGTGCCAGCAGTTACTCCCTAGCGGGCACAGATACGCAGTATTTT
-	-	TRBV28	16	TRBJ1-5	CASSLSLFQGLRPQHF	TGTGCCAGCAGTTTAAGTTTGTTTCAGGGACTTCGCCCCCAGCATTTT